The T cell receptor beta chain under discussion was sequenced for a study of T cells after yellow fever vaccination. General observations from the study: Post-booster repertoires again held most primary-vaccination clones (roughly 96% CD4, 88% CD8).

The junction had 4 bases not matched to a gene; V was cut back by 8 bases and J by 3 bases. The length of the CDR3 is 14 residues. Germline CDR1 MNHEY, CDR2 SMNVEV (reference sequence). TCR cDNA was made by 5'RACE template switching, adding a universal primer site and UMIs. TCRdb re-derived calls from the 5' RACE reads in MiXCR, one entry per CDR3 protein. This table holds approximately 550,000 distinct CDR3 sequences, roughly 13% found once. Turning to this clonotype: Antigen specificity is unknown.

This chain uses TRBV27 with TRBJ2-3; TRBD2 aligns across 11 bases. Here the sequenced sample was PBMCs, taken on the day of the yellow fever booster vaccination. The receptor was isolated from a man aged 25-40 years who received the YFV17D yellow fever vaccine. The CDR3 DNA reads as TGTGCCAGCGCCGGACTAGCGGGTACAGATACGCAGTATTTT. Its translation is CASAGLAGTDTQYF.